The 20 T cell receptor beta chains given below trace back to one sample, sequenced in a study of a mutant IDH1 vaccine in newly diagnosed glioma (dated by TCRdb to the early 2020s). The intended sense of this specimen's time point label: week 5, during vaccination. Every vaccine dose consisted of 300 ug of a 20-mer mutant IDH1 peptide in Montanide, administered subcutaneously together with topical imiquimod. Receptor libraries were prepared by the immunoSEQ multiplex PCR assay. TCRdb took this table from immuneACCESS and kept in-frame rearrangements with V and J called. Such tables lack part of the clones; where checked against another copy, unresolved V genes explain under half of the gap, and the rest is unexplained. This sample holds 60,000 or so clones; 70% to 85% were observed only once. About 3.1% of the sample is in the top ten clones. Which antigens these TCRs recognize remains unknown. This specimen was PBMCs, taken from a glioma patient whose treatment included an IDH1 peptide vaccine. The origin of the receptors is a young woman with glioma. Some clones in this sample may be carry-over from other donors' samples.

V usage is TRBV19 and J usage is TRBJ1-1; TRBD1 might be the D (6 bases). Per the germline V gene, CDR1 is LNHDA and CDR2 is SQIVND (reference sequence). The CDR3 has 15 amino acids. Trimming left V 6 bases short and J 4 bases short, with 18 bases between. The CDR3 region has the DNA TGTGCCAGTAGACTAGGTGGGGGGCGCGCCACTGAAGCTTTCTTT. Amino acids: CASRLGGGRATEAFF.

The chain has TRBV29-1 and TRBJ2-5; D is perhaps TRBD1 or TRBD2 (5 bases each). CDR3 length: 13 residues. The V end was cut by 1 base, the J end by 9 bases, with 15 bases between. CDR1 and CDR2 (germline): SQVTM, ANQGSEA. CDR3 loop: CSVEGLGEFSQYF. CDR3 DNA: TGCAGCGTTGAAGGCCTGGGGGAATTCTCCCAGTACTTC.

The rearrangement links TRBV4-3 to TRBJ1-6; tentatively, D is TRBD1 (6 bases). Germline assignment: CDR1 LGHNA and CDR2 YSLEER. The CDR3 loop spans 15 amino acids. V lost 0 bases and J 9 bases, leaving 12 bases between the germline ends. The CDR3 nucleotides are TGCGCCAGCAGCCAAGATTGGGGGCGCGTTTCACCCCTCCACTTT. Protein product: CASSQDWGRVSPLHF.

The rearrangement links TRBV27 to TRBJ2-7; 10 nucleotides agree with TRBD1. With V trimmed by 4 bases and J by 2 bases, 2 bases remained unmatched. Germline CDR1 reads MNHEY; CDR2 reads SMNVEV (reference sequence). The CDR3 has 14 amino acids. CDR3 DNA sequence: TGTGCCAGCAGTTACGGGACAGGGGCCTACGAGCAGTACTTC. Translation gives CASSYGTGAYEQYF.

In this sample, this clone turned up once. The genes are TRBV29-1 and TRBJ1-1; 9 positions match TRBD1. Germline V gives CDR1 SQVTM, CDR2 ANQGSEA. This CDR3 contains 13 residues. V lost 5 bases to trimming and J lost 3 bases; unmatched junction nucleotides: 4. CDR3 protein: CSVLDRGHTEAFF. The DNA of the CDR3 is TGCAGCGTTTTGGACAGGGGACACACTGAAGCTTTCTTT.

The rearrangement links TRBV29-1 to TRBJ2-1; 9 nucleotides match TRBD1. The length of the CDR3 is 13 residues. Germline loops: CDR1 SQVTM, CDR2 ANQGSEA. V shed 5 bases, J shed 8 bases, and the junction held 7 bases outside the gene matches. The CDR3 protein is CSVHGTGNYEQFF. CDR3 DNA: TGCAGCGTTCACGGGACAGGGAACTATGAGCAGTTCTTC.

The J gene is TRBJ1-1, the V gene TRBV10-3, with a tentative D call TRBD1 (5 bases). This CDR3 is 13 amino acids long. In germline, CDR1 is ENHRY, CDR2 SYGVKD. V lost 0 bases and J lost 11, with 13 bases in between. The CDR3 nucleotides read TGTGCCATCAGTGAGTCGGGGGGGAGGGGCGCTTTCTTT. It yields the protein CAISESGGRGAFF.

This clone was counted only a few times. The chain joins TRBV4-3 to TRBJ1-2; no firm D call. Germline V CDR1 and CDR2: LGHNA, YSLEER. V was pared by 0 bases and J by 6 bases, with 8 bases between. The CDR3 is 13 amino acids. The CDR3 spells CASSQDRGNGYTF. The CDR3 DNA reads as TGCGCCAGCAGCCAAGATCGAGGTAATGGCTACACCTTC.

V gene TRBV14 combines with J gene TRBJ2-5; 13 bases are shared with TRBD2. The CDR3 length is 14 residues. From germline, CDR1 is SGHDN and CDR2 FVKESK. V was clipped by 4 bases and J by 5 bases; unmatched bases: 1. In nucleotides, the CDR3 is TGTGCCAGCAGCCCACTAGCGGGAGGGGAGACCCAGTACTTC. Translating gives CASSPLAGGETQYF.

CDR3 DNA sequence: TGTGCCATCAGTCCGGGACAGGGCTACGAGCAGTACTTC. It translates to CAISPGQGYEQYF. The chain is built from TRBV10-3 and TRBJ2-7, with 9 bases aligning to TRBD1. CDR1 ENHRY and CDR2 SYGVKD come from the germline V gene. This CDR3 comprises 13 residues. V lost 5 bases to trimming and J lost 3 bases; unmatched junction nucleotides: 2.

CDR3 loop: CASSSSGWSSYEQYF. CDR3 DNA: TGTGCCAGCAGCTCTAGCGGGTGGAGCTCCTACGAGCAGTACTTC. The V gene is TRBV7-9, the J gene TRBJ2-7; 8 nucleotides agree with TRBD2. The CDR3 consists of 15 residues. CDR1 is SEHNR, CDR2 FQNEAQ, per germline (reference sequence). Trimming cost V 4 bases and J 0 bases; bases outside gene matches: 5.

This clone has only one observation. The chain has TRBV19 and TRBJ2-1; 9 positions match TRBD2. This CDR3 is built from 13 residues. J lost 7 bases, V lost 7 bases, and 5 bases had no gene match. Germline V CDR1 and CDR2: LNHDA, SQIVND (reference sequence). The CDR3 bases are TGTGCCAGTAAGGCTAGCGGGGTTAATGAGCAGTTCTTC. This encodes CASKASGVNEQFF.

This chain links TRBV2 with TRBJ2-1, with a tentative D call TRBD2 (5 bases). CDR1 and CDR2 from the germline V gene are SNHLY and FYNNEI. The CDR3 extends over 13 amino acids. Trimming stripped 5 bases from V and 2 bases from J, with 7 bases between. The CDR3 here is CASSSGTYNEQFF. The CDR3 region has the DNA TGTGCCAGCAGTAGCGGCACCTACAATGAGCAGTTCTTC.

The chain links TRBV2 to TRBJ2-5; TRBD2 is a possible D gene (5 bases). V gave up 5 bases and J gave up 7 bases, with 14 bases separating them. The CDR3 consists of 13 residues. Germline loops: CDR1 SNHLY, CDR2 FYNNEI. The CDR3 DNA sequence: TGTGCCAGCAGTTCTAGCCCCAGAAGGACCCAGTACTTC. This codes for CASSSSPRRTQYF.

The chain couples TRBV11-3 to TRBJ1-1, with 8 bases identical to TRBD1. V shed 3 bases, J shed 10 bases, and the junction held 4 bases outside the gene matches. Per the germline V gene, CDR1 is SGHNT and CDR2 is YENEEA. This CDR3 comprises 12 residues. Here the CDR3 DNA reads TGTGCCAGCAGCTTTTTTGGACAGGGAGCTTTCTTT. It translates to CASSFFGQGAFF.

The V gene is TRBV29-1, the J gene TRBJ1-2; 9 bases agree with TRBD1. Germline loops: CDR1 SQVTM, CDR2 ANQGSEA. The CDR3 loop spans 12 amino acids. Losses at the gene ends were 4 bases for V and 5 bases for J; bases not matched to a gene: 2. DNA for the CDR3: TGCAGCGTTGCCGGGACAGGGTATGGCTACACCTTC. Translated: CSVAGTGYGYTF.

The genes are TRBV5-6 and TRBJ1-2; no reliable D call. The length of the CDR3 is 11 residues. The V gene lost 2 bases and the J gene lost 10 bases, with 9 bases spanning the gap. Germline CDR1 is SGHDT and CDR2 is YYEEEE. CDR3 nucleotides: TGTGCCAGCAGCTTCGGGTGGGCCTACACCTTC. Amino acids: CASSFGWAYTF.

CDR3 protein: CASSPVPPSRETQYF. CDR3 DNA: TGTGCCAGCAGCCCGGTCCCGCCAAGCAGAGAGACCCAGTACTTC. The chain recombines TRBV7-8 with TRBJ2-5; D unclear. Germline V gives CDR1 SGHVS, CDR2 FQNEAQ. The CDR3 loop spans 15 amino acids. The V and J ends lost 5 bases and 4 bases respectively, with 17 bases between them.

This chain uses TRBV6-1 with TRBJ1-2; D may be TRBD1 (6 bases). Between the trimmed V and J ends, which lost 8 bases and 7 bases, there was a span of 14 bases. Germline V gene data show CDR1 as MNHNS and CDR2 as SASEGT. This CDR3 is built from 12 residues. Here the CDR3 reads CASVDRTGGYTF. The CDR3 DNA follows: TGTGCCAGCGTTGACAGGACGGGTGGCTACACCTTC.

The rearrangement links TRBV6-1 to TRBJ2-5; TRBD1 is a possible D gene (5 bases). V dropped 6 bases and J dropped 9 bases, with 8 bases sitting between them. There are 10 residues in the CDR3. Looked up from germline, CDR1 is MNHNS and CDR2 is SASEGT. CDR3 nucleotides: TGTGCCAGCAGGCCAGGGCCCCAGTACTTC. It is translated as CASRPGPQYF.